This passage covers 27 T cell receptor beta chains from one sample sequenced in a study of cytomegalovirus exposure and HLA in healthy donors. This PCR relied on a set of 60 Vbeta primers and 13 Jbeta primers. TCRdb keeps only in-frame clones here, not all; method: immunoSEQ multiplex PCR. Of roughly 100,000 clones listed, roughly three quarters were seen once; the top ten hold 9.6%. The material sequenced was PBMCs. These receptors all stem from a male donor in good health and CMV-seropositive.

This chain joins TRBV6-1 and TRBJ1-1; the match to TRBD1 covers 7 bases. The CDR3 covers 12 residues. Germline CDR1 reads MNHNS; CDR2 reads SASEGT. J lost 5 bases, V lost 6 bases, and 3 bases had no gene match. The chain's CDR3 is CASRQGETEAFF. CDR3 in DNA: TGTGCCAGCAGGCAGGGGGAGACTGAAGCTTTCTTT.

Here the CDR3 DNA reads TGTGCCAGCACCTATTCGACAGGGGAGTATGGCTACACCTTC. This sequence encodes CASTYSTGEYGYTF. The chain links TRBV28 to TRBJ1-2; TRBD1 matches at 8 bases. From germline, CDR1 is MDHEN and CDR2 SYDVKM. The junction had 9 bases not matched to a gene; V was cut back by 7 bases and J by 5 bases. The CDR3 length is 14 residues.

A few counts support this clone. In nucleotides, the CDR3 is TGTGCCAGCAGTCGGGGGAATTACAATGAGCAGTTCTTC. This encodes CASSRGNYNEQFF. The gene calls are TRBV7-2 and TRBJ2-1; D perhaps matches TRBD2 (6 bases). V was trimmed by 6 bases and J by 4 bases, leaving 10 bases between them. CDR1 and CDR2 (germline): SGHTA, FQGNSA. The CDR3 is 13 residues long.

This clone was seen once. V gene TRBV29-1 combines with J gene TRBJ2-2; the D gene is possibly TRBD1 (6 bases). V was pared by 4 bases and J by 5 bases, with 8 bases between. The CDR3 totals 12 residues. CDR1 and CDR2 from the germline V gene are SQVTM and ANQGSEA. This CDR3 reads CSVGGGTGELFF. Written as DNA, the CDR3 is TGCAGCGTTGGAGGGGGAACCGGGGAGCTGTTTTTT.

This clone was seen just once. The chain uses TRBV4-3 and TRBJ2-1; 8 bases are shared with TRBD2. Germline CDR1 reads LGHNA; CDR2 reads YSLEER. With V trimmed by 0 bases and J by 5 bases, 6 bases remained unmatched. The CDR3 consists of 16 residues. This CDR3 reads CASSQELADLDNEQFF. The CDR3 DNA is TGCGCCAGCAGCCAAGAACTAGCGGATCTTGACAATGAGCAGTTCTTC.

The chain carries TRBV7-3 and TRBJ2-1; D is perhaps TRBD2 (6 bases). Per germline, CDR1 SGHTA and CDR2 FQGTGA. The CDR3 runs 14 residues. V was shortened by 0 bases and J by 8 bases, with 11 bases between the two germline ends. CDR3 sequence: CASSLTWGGDEQFF. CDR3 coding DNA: TGTGCCAGCAGCTTAACGTGGGGCGGGGATGAGCAGTTCTTC.

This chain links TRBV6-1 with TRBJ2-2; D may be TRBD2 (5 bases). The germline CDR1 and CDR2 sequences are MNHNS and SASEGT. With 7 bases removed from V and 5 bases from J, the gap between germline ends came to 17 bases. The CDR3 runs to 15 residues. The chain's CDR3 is CASIRTDIGTGELFF. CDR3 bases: TGTGCCAGCATCAGGACTGACATCGGAACCGGGGAGCTGTTTTTT.

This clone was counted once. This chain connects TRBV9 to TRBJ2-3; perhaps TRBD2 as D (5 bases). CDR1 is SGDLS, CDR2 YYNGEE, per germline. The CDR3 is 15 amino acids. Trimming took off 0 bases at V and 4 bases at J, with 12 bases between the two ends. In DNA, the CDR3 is TGTGCCAGCAGCGTAGTACTAGGAGGCGCAGATACGCAGTATTTT. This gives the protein CASSVVLGGADTQYF.

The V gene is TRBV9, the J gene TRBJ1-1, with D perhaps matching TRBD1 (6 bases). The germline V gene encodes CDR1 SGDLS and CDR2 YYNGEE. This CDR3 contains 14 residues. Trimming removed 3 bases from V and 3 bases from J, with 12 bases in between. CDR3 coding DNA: TGTGCCAGCAGCGCCACAGGGTGGGACACTGAAGCTTTCTTT. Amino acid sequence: CASSATGWDTEAFF.

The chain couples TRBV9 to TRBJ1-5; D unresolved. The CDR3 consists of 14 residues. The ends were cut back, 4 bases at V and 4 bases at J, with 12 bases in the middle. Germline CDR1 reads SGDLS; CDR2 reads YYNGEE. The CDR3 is CASSRDPGNQPQHF. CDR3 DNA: TGTGCCAGCAGCCGAGACCCGGGAAATCAGCCCCAGCATTTT.

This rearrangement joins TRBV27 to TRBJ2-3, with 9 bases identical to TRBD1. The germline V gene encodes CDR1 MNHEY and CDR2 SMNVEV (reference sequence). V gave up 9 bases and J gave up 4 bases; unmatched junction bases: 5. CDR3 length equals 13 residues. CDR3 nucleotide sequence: TGTGCCAGTCGGACAGGGGTTCCAGATACGCAGTATTTT. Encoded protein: CASRTGVPDTQYF.

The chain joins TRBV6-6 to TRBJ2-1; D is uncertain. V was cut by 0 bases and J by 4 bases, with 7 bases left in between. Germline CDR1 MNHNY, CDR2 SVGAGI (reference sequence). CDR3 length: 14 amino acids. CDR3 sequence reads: CASSYSVTYNEQFF. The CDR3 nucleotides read TGTGCCAGCAGTTACTCTGTCACTTACAATGAGCAGTTCTTC.

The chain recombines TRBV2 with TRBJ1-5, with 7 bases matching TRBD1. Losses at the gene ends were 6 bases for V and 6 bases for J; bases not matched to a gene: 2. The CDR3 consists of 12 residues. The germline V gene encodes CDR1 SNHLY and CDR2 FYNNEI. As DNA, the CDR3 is TGTGCCAGCAGGACAGGGAGTCAGCCCCAGCATTTT. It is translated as CASRTGSQPQHF. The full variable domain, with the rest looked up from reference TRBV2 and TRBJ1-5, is EPEVTQTPSHQVTQMGQEVILRCVPISNHLYFYWYRQILGQKVEFLVSFYNNEISEKSEIFDDQFSVERPDGSNFTLKIRSTKLEDSAMYFCASRTGSQPQHFGDGTRLSIL.

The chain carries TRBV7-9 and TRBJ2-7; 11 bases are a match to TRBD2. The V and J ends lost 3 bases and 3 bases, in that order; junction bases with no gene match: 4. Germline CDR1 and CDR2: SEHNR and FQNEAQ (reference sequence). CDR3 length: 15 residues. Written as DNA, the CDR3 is TGTGCCAGCAGCTTTGGAACTAGCGGGAGCTACGAGCAGTACTTC. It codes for CASSFGTSGSYEQYF.

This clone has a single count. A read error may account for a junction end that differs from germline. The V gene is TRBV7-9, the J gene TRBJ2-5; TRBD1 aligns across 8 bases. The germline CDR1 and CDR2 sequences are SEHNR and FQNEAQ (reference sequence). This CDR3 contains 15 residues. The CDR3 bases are TGTTCCAGCACCGCTCCCGAGGGGACAGGCCCTACCCAGTACTTC. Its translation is CSSTAPEGTGPTQYF. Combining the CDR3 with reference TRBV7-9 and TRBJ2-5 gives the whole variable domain DTGVSQNPRHKITKRGQNVTFRCDPISEHNRLYWYRQTLGQGPEFLTYFQNEAQLEKSRLLSDRFSAERPKGSFSTLEIQRTEQGDSAMYLCSSTAPEGTGPTQYFGPGTRLLVL.

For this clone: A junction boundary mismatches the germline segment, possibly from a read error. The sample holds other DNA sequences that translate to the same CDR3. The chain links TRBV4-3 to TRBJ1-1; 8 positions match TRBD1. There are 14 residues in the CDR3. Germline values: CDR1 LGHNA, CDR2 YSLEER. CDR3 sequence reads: CASSQRTGSGEAFF. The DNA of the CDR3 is TGCGCCAGCAGCCAACGGACAGGGAGCGGGGAAGCGTTCTTT.

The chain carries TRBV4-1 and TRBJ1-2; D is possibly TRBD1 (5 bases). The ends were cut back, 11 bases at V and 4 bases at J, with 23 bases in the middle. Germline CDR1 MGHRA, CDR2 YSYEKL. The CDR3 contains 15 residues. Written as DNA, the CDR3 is TGCGCCTCCCAAGGGGCAGTTGGCAGGCTCTATGGCTACACCTTC. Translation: CASQGAVGRLYGYTF.

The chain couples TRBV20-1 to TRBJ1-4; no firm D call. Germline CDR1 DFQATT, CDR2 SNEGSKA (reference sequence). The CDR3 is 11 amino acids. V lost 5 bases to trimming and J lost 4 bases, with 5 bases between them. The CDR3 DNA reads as TGCAGTGCTGCGATTAATGAAAAACTGTTTTTT. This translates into CSAAINEKLFF.

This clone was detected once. The CDR3 DNA reads as TGCGCCAGCAGCCTTAGCGGGAGCCCCTACGAGCAGTACTTC. Residues: CASSLSGSPYEQYF. The chain couples TRBV5-1 to TRBJ2-7; 9 nucleotides align to TRBD2. This CDR3 is built from 14 residues. Per the germline V gene, CDR1 is SGHRS and CDR2 is YFSETQ. The junction had 4 bases not matched to a gene; V was cut back by 4 bases and J by 2 bases.

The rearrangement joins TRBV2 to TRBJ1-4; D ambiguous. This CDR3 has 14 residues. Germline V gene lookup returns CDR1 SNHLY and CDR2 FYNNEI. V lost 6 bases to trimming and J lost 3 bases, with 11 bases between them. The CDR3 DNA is TGTGCCAGCAGCACTCGTCGGGCTAATGAAAAACTGTTTTTT. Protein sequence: CASSTRRANEKLFF.

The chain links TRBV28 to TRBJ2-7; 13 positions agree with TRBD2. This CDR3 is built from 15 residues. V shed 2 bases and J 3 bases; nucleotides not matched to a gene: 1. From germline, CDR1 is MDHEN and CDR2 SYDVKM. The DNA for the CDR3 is TGTGCCAGCAGTTTAGGGACTAGCGGGATCTACGAGCAGTACTTC. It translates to CASSLGTSGIYEQYF.

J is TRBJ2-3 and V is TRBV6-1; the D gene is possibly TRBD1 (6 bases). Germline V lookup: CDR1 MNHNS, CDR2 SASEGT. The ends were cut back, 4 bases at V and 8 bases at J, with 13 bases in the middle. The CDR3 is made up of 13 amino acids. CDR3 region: CASSGTDRLTQYF. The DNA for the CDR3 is TGTGCCAGCAGTGGGACAGACAGACTTACGCAGTATTTT.

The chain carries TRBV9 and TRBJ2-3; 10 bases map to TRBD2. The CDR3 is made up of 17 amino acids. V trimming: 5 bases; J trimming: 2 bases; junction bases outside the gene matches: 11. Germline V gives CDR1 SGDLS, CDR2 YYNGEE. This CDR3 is CASSTGVGLAYTDTQYF. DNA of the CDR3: TGTGCCAGCAGTACGGGAGTGGGACTAGCGTACACAGATACGCAGTATTTT.

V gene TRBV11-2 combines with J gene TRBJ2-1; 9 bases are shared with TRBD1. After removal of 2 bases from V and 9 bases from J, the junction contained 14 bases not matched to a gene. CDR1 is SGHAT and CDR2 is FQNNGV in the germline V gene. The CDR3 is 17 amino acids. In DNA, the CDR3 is TGTGCCAGCAGCTTAAGGGCCGGGACAGGGCTAGCTGTTGAGCAGTTCTTC. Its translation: CASSLRAGTGLAVEQFF.

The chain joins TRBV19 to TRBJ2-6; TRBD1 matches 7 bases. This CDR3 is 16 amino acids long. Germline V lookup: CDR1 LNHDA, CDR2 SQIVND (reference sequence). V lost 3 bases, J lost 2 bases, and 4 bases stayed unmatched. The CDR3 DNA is TGTGCCAGTAGTATCCCCCAGGGGGCTGGGGCCAACGTCCTGACTTTC. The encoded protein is CASSIPQGAGANVLTF.

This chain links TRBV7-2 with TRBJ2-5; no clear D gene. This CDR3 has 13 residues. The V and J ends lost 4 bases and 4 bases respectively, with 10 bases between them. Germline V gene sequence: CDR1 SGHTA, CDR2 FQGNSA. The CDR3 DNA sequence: TGTGCCAGCAGCTATCCCCACATAGAGACCCAGTACTTC. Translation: CASSYPHIETQYF.

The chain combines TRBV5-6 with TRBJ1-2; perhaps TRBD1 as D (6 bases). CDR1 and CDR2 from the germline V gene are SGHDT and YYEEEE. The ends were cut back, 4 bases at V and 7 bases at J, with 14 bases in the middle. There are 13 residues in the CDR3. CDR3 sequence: CASSQTGRGGYTF. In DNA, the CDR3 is TGTGCCAGCAGCCAAACAGGGAGGGGTGGCTACACCTTC. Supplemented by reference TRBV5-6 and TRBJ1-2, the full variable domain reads DAGVTQSPTHLIKTRGQQVTLRCSPKSGHDTVSWYQQALGQGPQFIFQYYEEEERQRGNFPDRFSGHQFPNYSSELNVNALLLGDSALYLCASSQTGRGGYTFGSGTRLTVV.